The present T cell receptor beta chain was sequenced within a study of radiation and T cells in renal cell carcinoma. Findings and limits, study-wide: Baseline intratumoral clonotype presence is unknown without pretreatment biopsies. From baseline, blood top tumor clonotypes peaked at 2 weeks post-radiation.

The repertoire was sequenced with immunoSEQ multiplex PCR; TCRdb's copy has only in-frame clones and lacks some. Of 40,000 to 50,000 clones in the sample, 70% to 85% were seen once. The CDR3 totals 15 residues. The V gene's germline CDR1 is LNHDA and CDR2 SQIVND (reference sequence). The V gene lost 5 bases and the J gene lost 8 bases, with 16 bases spanning the gap. Time point in this sample: blood 4 weeks post-SBRT, at nephrectomy. This sample's treatment: 15 Gy SBRT to primary tumor, nephrectomy 4 weeks later. Nephrectomy followed 15 Gy stereotactic body radiation by 4 weeks. After SBRT, blood was collected at 2 and 4 weeks, plus baseline. A note on this clone: The antigen is undetermined.

This sample comprised blood, obtained from a patient whose treatment included radiotherapy and nephrectomy. This TCR derives from a woman in her 70s with renal cell carcinoma. The rearrangement uses TRBV19 and TRBJ1-6; D gene unclear. The CDR3 loop reads CASSQVSSGDSPLHF. The CDR3 DNA follows: TGTGCCAGTAGTCAAGTCTCCTCGGGAGATTCACCCCTCCACTTT.